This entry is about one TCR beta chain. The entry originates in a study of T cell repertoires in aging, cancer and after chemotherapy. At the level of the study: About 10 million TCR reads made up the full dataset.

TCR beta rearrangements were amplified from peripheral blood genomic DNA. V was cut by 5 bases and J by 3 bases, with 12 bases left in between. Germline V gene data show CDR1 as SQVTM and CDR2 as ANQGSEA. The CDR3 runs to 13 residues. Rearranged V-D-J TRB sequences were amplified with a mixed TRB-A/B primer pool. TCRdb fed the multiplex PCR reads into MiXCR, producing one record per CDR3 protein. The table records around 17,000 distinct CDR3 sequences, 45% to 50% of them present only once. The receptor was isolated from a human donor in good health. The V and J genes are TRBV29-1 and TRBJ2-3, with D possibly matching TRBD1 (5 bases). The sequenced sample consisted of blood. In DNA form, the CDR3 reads TGCAGCGTTCCCAGGGAAGGGACAGATACGCAGTATTTT. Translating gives CSVPREGTDTQYF.